The present TCR beta chain was sequenced within a study of OX40 agonist ivuxolimab in advanced cancers. In terms of the full investigation: Ivuxolimab was an agonistic, fully human IgG2 monoclonal antibody directed against OX40 (CD134), a costimulatory receptor. Intravenous ivuxolimab was administered to patients every 2 weeks at six dose levels: 0.01, 0.1, 0.3, 1.5, 3 and 10 mg/kg. Of the roughly 52 dose-escalation patients, hepatocellular carcinoma was present in some 19, melanoma in roughly 15, renal cell carcinoma in 9 and head and neck cancer in 9. In the dose-escalation cohort, around four fifths of patients were male, and the mean age was 60 years with a range of roughly 23 to 79. Prior anti-PD-1, anti-PD-L1 or anti-CTLA-4 therapy was permitted, and 40% of dose-escalation patients had received checkpoint inhibitors. Partial responses occurred in three dose-escalation patients: two with cutaneous melanoma and one with hepatocellular carcinoma. Peripheral TCRbeta sequencing was intended to test whether TCR sequence diversity was altered and clonal T-cell expansion was caused by ivuxolimab. The monotherapy dose-escalation portion (N of about 50 patients) of the phase I ivuxolimab trial is reported in the paper.

Overall results and qualifications from the work: At doses of 0.1 to 3.0 mg/kg, clonal expansion of both CD4+ and CD8+ blood T cells was observed from baseline to week 6. Which antigens the clonally expanded peripheral T cells were specific for was not determined. After ivuxolimab, CD8+ T cells had more expanded clones than CD4+ T cells on average. Low levels of normalized T-cell clonal expansion were also seen in some nonresponding patients. Partial responders in the 0.1-3.0 mg/kg groups had among the lowest normalized peripheral clonal expansion, especially among CD8+ T cells.

The trial excluded patients who had a history of autoimmune disease or who were on systemic immunosuppression. Peripheral blood for TCR sequencing was drawn from every dose cohort at baseline, at cycle 4 day 1 and at cycle 7 day 1. Samples were obtained from an open-label, multicenter, first-in-human phase I dose-escalation trial of ivuxolimab. Adults with locally advanced or metastatic head and neck squamous cell, hepatocellular, melanoma or renal cell carcinoma were enrolled in the trial. Before TCR sequencing, CD4+ and CD8+ T cells were separately sorted from peripheral blood. To sequence the TCRbeta CDR3 region, genomic DNA was isolated from the sorted cells. The immunoSEQ Assay was used for sequencing of TCRbeta CDR3 regions. The immuneACCESS repertoire file appears here via TCRdb, limited to in-frame rearrangements. These files lack a portion of the clones; in checked studies, under half of the deficit traces to unresolved V genes, and the cause of the others is not known. The sample table holds tens of thousands of clones, of which 85% to 95% were seen once. Jointly, the top ten make up more than 0.6% of the sample.

Concerning this clone itself: It has no known antigen specificity. One base away there is no much larger clone; base qualities are not given.

The receptor comes from an adult with an advanced solid tumor such as melanoma, head and neck, liver or kidney cancer. Sequenced here: CD4+ or CD8+ T cells sorted from blood, sampled in a trial of the OX40 agonist ivuxolimab.

The DNA reads TGCGCCAGCAGCCTGGACTTGCCGCTTTACAATGAGCAGTTCTTC. Translation gives CASSLDLPLYNEQFF. The sequence joins TRBV5-1 to TRBJ2-1; TRBD2 might be the D gene, on 5 matching bases. Between the V and J ends, shortened by 4 bases and 4 bases respectively, the junction contains 15 bases. The CDR3, cysteine through phenylalanine, is 15 amino acids long. Solely the CDR3 DNA is kept, with 45 bases framed from the first base. CDR1 SGHRS and CDR2 YFSETQ are derived from the germline V gene.